These 13 T cell receptor beta chains originate from one sample sequenced in a study of T cells in Graves' hyperthyroidism and ophthalmopathy. Amplification of TCR beta CDR3 regions was performed using RNA transcripts as template. Initially, a first-round RT-PCR of the TCR CDR3 employed the HTBI primer set. MiXCR was run by TCRdb on the multiplex PCR reads, yielding one entry per CDR3 protein. In the table there are about 420,000 distinct CDR3 sequences, about 15% of which are singletons. What was sequenced was blood. These receptors were collected from a woman aged 18-30 years with Graves' hyperthyroidism.

This clonotype showed up many times. This chain joins TRBV20-1 and TRBJ2-2; TRBD2 agrees at 9 bases. Germline CDR1 and CDR2: DFQATT and SNEGSKA (reference sequence). The CDR3 totals 16 residues. V trimming: 0 bases; J trimming: 7 bases; junction bases outside the gene matches: 9. CDR3 amino acids: CSARDQRTSVLGELFF. DNA for the CDR3: TGCAGTGCTAGAGATCAAAGGACTAGCGTTCTCGGGGAGCTGTTTTTT.

This clonotype was counted at least ten times. The rearrangement links TRBV2 to TRBJ1-1, with D perhaps TRBD1 (5 bases). The germline CDR1 and CDR2 sequences are SNHLY and FYNNEI. This CDR3 has 14 residues. V dropped 7 bases and J dropped 7 bases, with 19 bases sitting between them. CDR3: CASTGTRKGDEAFF. In DNA form, the CDR3 reads TGTGCCAGCACCGGGACCCGAAAAGGTGATGAAGCTTTCTTT.

This clonotype was seen ten or more times. DNA of the CDR3: TGTGCCAGCAGTTTTCGTCGTATGGGTGGCTACACCTTC. This gives the protein CASSFRRMGGYTF. V usage is TRBV6-1 and J usage is TRBJ1-2; D is unclear. This CDR3 comprises 13 residues. Germline CDR1 is MNHNS and CDR2 is SASEGT. With 5 bases removed from V and 7 bases from J, the gap between germline ends came to 14 bases.

The V gene is TRBV27, the J gene TRBJ2-1; 7 bases align to TRBD1. The V gene's germline CDR1 is MNHEY and CDR2 SMNVEV (reference sequence). The CDR3 is 15 amino acids. J lost 4 bases, V lost 4 bases, and 7 bases had no gene match. The chain's CDR3 is CASSSLGTAYNEQFF. The CDR3 region has the DNA TGTGCCAGCAGTTCCCTCGGGACAGCGTACAATGAGCAGTTCTTC.

This clonotype occurred many times. This chain joins TRBV11-3 and TRBJ2-2, with D perhaps TRBD1 or TRBD2 (6 bases each). There are 14 residues in the CDR3. Germline CDR1 is SGHNT and CDR2 is YENEEA. V shed 5 bases and J shed 5 bases, with 12 bases lying between them. The DNA for the CDR3 is TGTGCCAGCAGCCCCGGGGGCGGGACCGGGGAGCTGTTTTTT. Amino acids: CASSPGGGTGELFF.

This clonotype was counted at least ten times. The chain combines TRBV6-1 with TRBJ1-3, with D possibly being TRBD1 (5 bases). CDR3 size: 13 residues. V was cut by 3 bases and J by 7 bases, with 10 bases left in between. Germline V gene data show CDR1 as MNHNS and CDR2 as SASEGT. As DNA, the CDR3 is TGTGCCAGCAGTGATGAGGGGAGGAACACCATATATTTT. It codes for CASSDEGRNTIYF.

This clonotype was seen repeatedly, ten times or more. This sequence joins TRBV11-2 and TRBJ2-7; D tentatively fits TRBD1 or TRBD2 (5 bases each). Per germline, CDR1 SGHAT and CDR2 FQNNGV. This CDR3 comprises 14 residues. The V gene lost 4 bases and the J gene lost 7 bases, with 17 bases spanning the gap. For the CDR3, the DNA is TGTGCCAGCAGCTCAACCGGGACGTTGGCTGAGCAGTACTTC. This gives the protein CASSSTGTLAEQYF.

V is TRBV11-2 and J is TRBJ2-5; TRBD1 agrees at 11 bases. Germline V lookup: CDR1 SGHAT, CDR2 FQNNGV. The CDR3 has 14 residues. The V segment lost 5 bases and the J segment 9 bases; nucleotides outside the gene matches: 8. This CDR3 is CASSPGQGGRAQYF. DNA of the CDR3: TGTGCCAGCAGCCCGGGACAGGGGGGACGGGCCCAGTACTTC.

This clonotype appeared a few times. The CDR3 DNA follows: TGTGCCACCTCCCGACTGAGTGGTAGCGGGGGTTTAGAGACCCAGTACTTC. Its translation: CATSRLSGSGGLETQYF. This sequence joins TRBV6-1 and TRBJ2-5; TRBD2 matches 9 bases. Germline CDR1 reads MNHNS; CDR2 reads SASEGT. The CDR3 contains 17 residues. Trimming removed 10 bases from V and 4 bases from J; junction bases left unmatched: 19.

This clonotype was observed at least ten times. This rearrangement joins TRBV11-2 to TRBJ2-5; perhaps TRBD2 as D (6 bases). CDR1 SGHAT and CDR2 FQNNGV come from the germline V gene. The CDR3 covers 14 residues. Trimming took 0 bases from V and 5 from J, leaving 10 bases between them. CDR3 in amino acids: CASSLEAGGETQYF. CDR3 sequence (DNA): TGTGCCAGCAGCTTAGAGGCTGGGGGGGAGACCCAGTACTTC. Full variable domain (rest looked up from reference TRBV11-2 and TRBJ2-5): EAGVAQSPRYKIIEKRQSVAFWCNPISGHATLYWYQQILGQGPKLLIQFQNNGVVDDSQLPKDRFSAERLKGVDSTLKIQPAKLEDSAVYLCASSLEAGGETQYFGPGTRLLVL.

This clonotype was counted ten times or more. The rearrangement joins TRBV12-3 or TRBV12-4 to TRBJ2-7, with TRBD2 matching over 10 bases. The CDR3 covers 16 residues. The ends lost 7 bases at V and 2 bases at J; junction bases unmatched: 11. The chain's CDR3 is CASTYMGTSVTYEQYF. CDR3 nucleotide sequence: TGTGCCAGCACGTATATGGGGACTAGCGTGACCTACGAGCAGTACTTC.

This clonotype has just a few counts. The chain combines TRBV18 with TRBJ2-2; D is undetermined. Trimming cost V 6 bases and J 1 base, with 12 bases left between them. The CDR3 runs to 15 residues. In germline, CDR1 is KGHSH, CDR2 LQKENI. The CDR3: CASSLSHRNTGELFF. DNA for the CDR3: TGTGCCAGCTCTCTTAGTCACCGGAACACCGGGGAGCTGTTTTTT.

This clonotype was detected ten times or more. This chain links TRBV20-1 with TRBJ2-5; tentatively, D is TRBD1 (6 bases). The CDR3 runs 14 residues. Germline lookup yields CDR1 DFQATT and CDR2 SNEGSKA (reference sequence). The V end was cut by 2 bases, the J end by 2 bases, with 12 bases between. The CDR3 loop is CSARSGTQQETQYF. The DNA for the CDR3 is TGCAGTGCTAGATCCGGGACACAACAAGAGACCCAGTACTTC.